The source of this T cell receptor beta chain is a study of cytotoxic CD8 clonotypes in ibrutinib-treated CLL. Study details: Responses: roughly 25 partial, 2 complete; after median approximately 68 months, around 15 stayed remitted, some 12 progressed. Average yields of roughly 260,000 productive templates and tens of thousands of productive rearrangements characterized the samples.

Using immunoSEQ multiplex PCR, the repertoire was profiled, and TCRdb retains in-frame clones only, with some absent. The data show fewer than 400,000 clones, under 70% seen once. Germline V gives CDR1 SGDLS, CDR2 YYNGEE. The CDR3 is made up of 14 amino acids. Trimming took off 4 bases at V and 11 bases at J, with 19 bases between the two ends. From cryopreserved PBMCs came about 2 micrograms of genomic DNA used for TCR beta libraries. The origin of this receptor is a human donor with chronic lymphocytic leukemia. This chain joins TRBV9 and TRBJ2-1; D may match TRBD1 or TRBD2 (5 bases each). The specimen was PBMCs, collected after 36 months of ibrutinib treatment. CDR3 sequence: CASSPQGAPGQQFF. The CDR3 nucleotides are TGTGCCAGCAGCCCCCAGGGAGCCCCCGGTCAGCAGTTCTTC.